This record concerns one TCR beta chain sequence. The length of the CDR3 is 15 residues. Germline-derived CDR1 and CDR2 are MNHEY and SMNVEV (reference sequence). Trimming removed 6 bases from V and 0 bases from J; junction bases left unmatched: 4. This specimen belongs to a study of blood T cell repertoires in COVID-19. Data came from immunoSEQ multiplex PCR; TCRdb stores just in-frame clones and leaves some out. The data contain about 200,000 clones, 65% to 90% of them seen just once; the ten biggest clones take up roughly 3.8%. Participant reports of clinical history set cohort assignment. This TCR derives from a woman between 40 and 50 years old with acute COVID-19. Sequencing was performed on PBMCs or T cells enriched from blood (not recorded which). This chain joins TRBV27 and TRBJ1-3; 8 nucleotides align to TRBD1. This chain's CDR3 is CASRGTGSSGNTIYF. CDR3 nucleotide sequence: TGTGCCAGCAGGGGGACAGGAAGCTCTGGAAACACCATATATTTT.